This note documents a single T cell receptor (beta chain) sequence. Antigen: not known. Produced via immunoSEQ multiplex PCR; TCRdb's table is partial and in-frame only. This table has some 87,000 clones, 80% to 95% appearing once. The source of the sample is a study of OX40 agonist ivuxolimab in advanced cancers. Study background: Partial response was recorded in three patients: one hepatocellular carcinoma and two cutaneous melanoma cases. Broader study findings: Within 6 weeks, CD4+ and CD8+ blood T cells expanded clonally at 0.1 to 3.0 mg/kg. Compared with CD4+, CD8+ T cells on average had more expanded clones.

Baseline was the first blood sampling point, followed by cycle 4 day 1 and cycle 7 day 1. The CDR3 has 13 amino acids. The V gene lost 4 bases and the J gene lost 0 bases, with 7 bases spanning the gap. Germline assignment: CDR1 SGDLS and CDR2 YYNGEE. The rearrangement joins TRBV9 to TRBJ1-1; D remains unclear. The receptor comes from an adult with an advanced solid tumor such as melanoma, head and neck, liver or kidney cancer. Sequencing used CD4+ or CD8+ T cells sorted from blood, obtained in a trial of the OX40 agonist ivuxolimab. The CDR3 DNA reads as TGTGCCAGCAGCATCCATATGAACACTGAAGCTTTCTTT. Amino acid sequence: CASSIHMNTEAFF.